This paragraph reports one TCR beta chain. Its antigen remains unknown. 60 Vbeta and 13 Jbeta primers were used in PCR. The data were produced by immunoSEQ multiplex PCR, yet TCRdb's version contains in-frame clones alone and is incomplete. The table lists 150,000 to 200,000 clones, 75% to 85% of them singletons. These data belong to a study of cytomegalovirus exposure and HLA in healthy donors. The overall study: One earlier analysis, a look at some 180 million T cells, found fewer than 140 million unique TCR beta sequences. Study outcomes and limitations: Generally TCR sequences proved uncommon, though certain public TCRs appeared in numerous donors.

Germline V CDR1 and CDR2: MGHRA, YSYEKL. This CDR3 has 17 amino acids. V was clipped by 3 bases and J by 3 bases; unmatched bases: 8. The sequencing input was PBMCs. The source of this sequence is a woman in her twenties or thirties in good health and CMV-seropositive. The J gene is TRBJ2-1, the V gene TRBV4-1; 10 positions agree with TRBD1. The CDR3 DNA sequence: TGCGCCAGCAGCCACCGAAGGGACAGGGGATACTACAATGAGCAGTTCTTC. Amino acid sequence: CASSHRRDRGYYNEQFF.